This TCR beta chain was recorded in a study of OX40 agonist ivuxolimab in advanced cancers. Profiling relied on immunoSEQ multiplex PCR, and the TCRdb table lists in-frame clones only, not all of them. This sample has over 75,000 clones, with roughly 92% found just once. This TCR was sampled from an adult with an advanced solid tumor such as melanoma, head and neck, liver or kidney cancer. The source material was CD4+ or CD8+ T cells sorted from blood, sampled in a trial of the OX40 agonist ivuxolimab.

The CDR3 loop reads CASSPPGSRGEQFF. CDR3 coding DNA: TGTGCCAGCTCACCTCCTGGTTCGAGGGGTGAGCAGTTCTTC. This chain joins TRBV18 and TRBJ2-1, with D perhaps TRBD1 or TRBD2 (5 bases each). This CDR3 comprises 14 residues. CDR1 KGHSH and CDR2 LQKENI come from the germline V gene. Trimming took off 3 bases at V and 9 bases at J, with 15 bases between the two ends. The complete variable domain, with remaining parts taken from reference TRBV18 and TRBJ2-1, reads NAGVMQNPRHLVRRRGQEARLRCSPMKGHSHVYWYRQLPEEGLKFMVYLQKENIIDESGMPKERFSAEFPKEGPSILRIQQVVRGDSAAYFCASSPPGSRGEQFFGPGTRLTVL.